Listed here are 21 T cell receptor beta chains from one sample, sequenced in a study of shared clonotypes between healthy human individuals. In the naive CD8 group, cells lacked CD45RO and were positively selected for CCR7, so terminally differentiated effector memory CD45RA+ cells were left out. The data were produced by immunoSEQ multiplex PCR, yet TCRdb's version contains in-frame clones alone and is incomplete. This table has about 680,000 clones, 90% to 95% appearing once. The specimen sequenced was naive CD8+ T cells sorted from blood. The receptors were gathered from a man aged 30-40 years in good health.

This clone was counted once. The chain combines TRBV5-1 with TRBJ2-1, with D tentatively TRBD1 (6 bases). The V and J ends lost 5 bases and 9 bases respectively, with 12 bases between them. The CDR3 is 12 amino acids. Germline CDR1 and CDR2: SGHRS and YFSETQ. The CDR3: CASRWDTGEQFF. The CDR3 DNA reads as TGCGCCAGCAGATGGGACACCGGTGAGCAGTTCTTC.

The chain recombines TRBV7-6 with TRBJ2-7; TRBD2 aligns across 11 bases. This CDR3 is 18 amino acids long. Trimming removed 1 base from V and 0 bases from J; junction bases left unmatched: 8. CDR1 SGHVS and CDR2 FNYEAQ come from the germline V gene. The CDR3 loop is CASSLVETSGMSSYEQYF. The CDR3 coding sequence is TGTGCCAGCAGCTTAGTAGAGACTAGCGGGATGAGCTCCTACGAGCAGTACTTC.

The J gene is TRBJ1-5, the V gene TRBV19; 8 nucleotides line up with TRBD1. CDR3 length: 16 amino acids. After removal of 2 bases from V and 4 bases from J, the junction contained 7 bases not matched to a gene. Germline values: CDR1 LNHDA, CDR2 SQIVND (reference sequence). CDR3 nucleotide sequence: TGTGCCAGTAGTATATATCCCGGACAGGGAAATCAGCCCCAGCATTTT. It translates to CASSIYPGQGNQPQHF.

The chain is built from TRBV18 and TRBJ2-1; TRBD2 matches at 9 bases. CDR1 is KGHSH, CDR2 LQKENI, per germline. V lost 0 bases, J lost 0 bases, and 9 bases stayed unmatched. This CDR3 contains 19 residues. The CDR3 loop reads CASSPPLREGEFSYNEQFF. CDR3 DNA: TGTGCCAGCTCACCACCCTTGCGGGAGGGCGAATTCTCCTACAATGAGCAGTTCTTC.

This clone appeared once. This chain joins TRBV7-9 and TRBJ2-5; TRBD2 agrees at 13 bases. Trimming at V came to 5 bases and at J to 4 bases, leaving 4 bases not matched to a gene. Per germline, CDR1 SEHNR and CDR2 FQNEAQ (reference sequence). CDR3 length: 15 residues. The CDR3 DNA follows: TGTGCCAGCAGCGAGACTAGCGGGAGGTTAGAGACCCAGTACTTC. Amino acids: CASSETSGRLETQYF.

The sample holds one count of this clone. DNA for the CDR3: TGTGCCAGCAGGGGCTGGACAGACTACAATGAGCAGTTCTTC. Translating it yields CASRGWTDYNEQFF. The V and J genes are TRBV5-6 and TRBJ2-1, with D possibly being TRBD1 (6 bases). The CDR3 is 14 amino acids. The V gene lost 5 bases and the J gene lost 3 bases, with 12 bases spanning the gap. The germline gives CDR1 SGHDT, CDR2 YYEEEE.

The rearrangement links TRBV11-2 to TRBJ1-2; D possibly corresponds to TRBD1 (5 bases). CDR3 length equals 14 residues. CDR1 SGHAT and CDR2 FQNNGV come from the germline V gene. The V end lost 3 bases, the J end lost 4 bases, and 12 bases lay between the germline ends. CDR3 in amino acids: CASSLSGDGYGYTF. DNA of the CDR3: TGTGCCAGCAGCTTGAGTGGGGACGGCTATGGCTACACCTTC. Supplemented by reference TRBV11-2 and TRBJ1-2, the full variable domain reads EAGVAQSPRYKIIEKRQSVAFWCNPISGHATLYWYQQILGQGPKLLIQFQNNGVVDDSQLPKDRFSAERLKGVDSTLKIQPAKLEDSAVYLCASSLSGDGYGYTFGSGTRLTVV.

The chain combines TRBV28 with TRBJ2-7; D is uncertain. CDR1 and CDR2 (germline): MDHEN, SYDVKM. This CDR3 contains 15 residues. V lost 3 bases and J 0 bases, leaving 12 bases between the germline ends. The CDR3 coding sequence is TGTGCCAGCAGTTTTCGCGGAGTCAGCTCCTACGAGCAGTACTTC. It specifies CASSFRGVSSYEQYF.

The chain carries TRBV14 and TRBJ1-1, with 7 bases fitting TRBD1. Germline V lookup: CDR1 SGHDN, CDR2 FVKESK. Trimming at V came to 3 bases and at J to 0 bases, leaving 1 base not matched to a gene. The CDR3 contains 14 residues. The CDR3 sequence: CASSQTGMNTEAFF. The CDR3 bases are TGTGCCAGCAGCCAGACAGGGATGAACACTGAAGCTTTCTTT.

The gene calls are TRBV7-6 and TRBJ2-5; 8 positions agree with TRBD2. Germline V gene sequence: CDR1 SGHVS, CDR2 FNYEAQ. The J segment lost 3 bases and the V segment lost 7 bases, leaving 4 bases of the junction unmatched. The CDR3 loop spans 13 amino acids. CDR3 in amino acids: CASTPAGEETQYF. The DNA of the CDR3 is TGTGCCAGCACCCCAGCGGGAGAAGAGACCCAGTACTTC. Full variable domain (outside the CDR3, taken from reference TRBV7-6 and TRBJ2-5): GAGVSQSPRYKVTKRGQDVALRCDPISGHVSLYWYRQALGQGPEFLTYFNYEAQQDKSGLPNDRFSAERPEGSISTLTIQRTEQRDSAMYRCASTPAGEETQYFGPGTRLLVL.

J is TRBJ2-5 and V is TRBV28; 7 bases map to TRBD2. V trimming: 5 bases; J trimming: 2 bases; junction bases outside the gene matches: 5. The germline V gene has CDR1 MDHEN and CDR2 SYDVKM. The CDR3 sequence is 14 residues long. As DNA, the CDR3 is TGTGCCAGCAGTGGCAGCGGGGTACAAGAGACCCAGTACTTC. Protein product: CASSGSGVQETQYF. Supplemented by reference TRBV28 and TRBJ2-5, the full variable domain reads DVKVTQSSRYLVKRTGEKVFLECVQDMDHENMFWYRQDPGLGLRLIYFSYDVKMKEKGDIPEGYSVSREKKERFSLILESASTNQTSMYLCASSGSGVQETQYFGPGTRLLVL.

The genes are TRBV30 and TRBJ2-3; no clear D. Germline V lookup: CDR1 GTSNPN, CDR2 SVGIG (reference sequence). The CDR3 has 14 residues. V lost 1 base, J lost 2 bases, and 10 bases lay in between. The CDR3 DNA is TGTGCCTGGAGTGAGGGCAGCCTCACAGATACGCAGTATTTT. Translated, it gives CAWSEGSLTDTQYF.

The CDR3 nucleotides are TGTGCCAGCAGCGCTGGGAGGCTAGCGGGAGGCGAGCAGTACTTC. It translates to CASSAGRLAGGEQYF. The chain combines TRBV13 with TRBJ2-7; 11 positions agree with TRBD2. This CDR3 is 15 amino acids long. The trim removed 5 bases at V and 6 bases at J, leaving 9 bases unmatched. Per germline, CDR1 PRHDT and CDR2 FYEKMQ (reference sequence). The full variable domain, rest sourced from reference TRBV13 and TRBJ2-7, is AAGVIQSPRHLIKEKRETATLKCYPIPRHDTVYWYQQGPGQDPQFLISFYEKMQSDKGSIPDRFSAQQFSDYHSELNMSSLELGDSALYFCASSAGRLAGGEQYFGPGTRLTVT.

The gene calls are TRBV4-3 and TRBJ2-7, with a tentative D call TRBD1 (6 bases). CDR1 is LGHNA and CDR2 is YSLEER in the germline V gene. This CDR3 region has 16 residues. V was shortened by 0 bases and J by 0 bases, with 12 bases between the two germline ends. Here the CDR3 reads CASSQDLTGDSYEQYF. The CDR3 region has the DNA TGCGCCAGCAGCCAAGATCTGACAGGAGACTCCTACGAGCAGTACTTC.

This clone showed up just a few times. The gene calls are TRBV7-4 and TRBJ2-4; no clear D. Germline V gene data show CDR1 as SGHVT and CDR2 as SQSDAQ. Trimming removed 7 bases at V and 6 bases at J, with 22 bases between. The CDR3 runs 16 residues. DNA of the CDR3: TGTGCCAGCACCTTTTTTGACCGATCCAGGAGAAACATTCAGTACTTC. Translating it yields CASTFFDRSRRNIQYF. Combining the CDR3 with reference TRBV7-4 and TRBJ2-4 gives the whole variable domain GAGVSQSPRYKVAKRGRDVALRCDSISGHVTLYWYRQTLGQGSEVLTYSQSDAQRDKSGRPSGRFSAERPERSVSTLKIQRTEQGDSAVYLCASTFFDRSRRNIQYFGAGTRLSVL.

The chain links TRBV5-4 to TRBJ2-7; no firm D call. Germline V gives CDR1 SGHNT, CDR2 YYREEE (reference sequence). The CDR3 runs to 14 residues. The germline V and J ends were trimmed by 1 base and 3 bases, with 11 bases remaining between them. The CDR3 sequence: CASSLRDKVYEQYF. The CDR3 bases are TGTGCCAGCAGCTTGAGGGATAAGGTCTACGAGCAGTACTTC.

This clone was seen just once. V usage is TRBV15 and J usage is TRBJ2-1; D not resolved. Germline V gene data show CDR1 as LNHNV and CDR2 as YYDKDF (reference sequence). V gave up 1 base and J gave up 4 bases, with 5 bases separating them. This CDR3 comprises 13 residues. DNA for the CDR3: TGTGCCACCAGCAGAGGGCCATACAATGAGCAGTTCTTC. This sequence encodes CATSRGPYNEQFF.

The rearrangement links TRBV28 to TRBJ1-2, with 7 bases that match TRBD1. The CDR3 runs to 14 residues. After removal of 3 bases from V and 6 bases from J, the junction contained 7 bases not matched to a gene. Germline assignment: CDR1 MDHEN and CDR2 SYDVKM. The DNA of the CDR3 is TGTGCCAGCAGTTTGGGGGACAGCCCTCATGGCTACACCTTC. Its protein product is CASSLGDSPHGYTF.

J is TRBJ2-7 and V is TRBV5-5, with D tentatively TRBD2 (6 bases). Trimming shortened V by 3 bases and J by 5 bases, and 18 bases separated the two germline ends. This CDR3 is built from 15 residues. CDR1 is SGHKS and CDR2 is YYEKEE in the germline V gene (reference sequence). CDR3 nucleotide sequence: TGTGCCAGCAGCTCTCGTTACGGGAGAGTGAACGAGCAGTACTTC. Translation gives CASSSRYGRVNEQYF.

This clone appeared once. J is TRBJ2-7 and V is TRBV27, with D uncertain. CDR3 length equals 12 residues. Germline loops: CDR1 MNHEY, CDR2 SMNVEV (reference sequence). The V end lost 3 bases, the J end lost 6 bases, and 9 bases lay between the germline ends. The CDR3 DNA sequence: TGTGCCAGCAGTTTTGGAGCCTCCGAGCAGTACTTC. This codes for CASSFGASEQYF.

Here the CDR3 DNA reads TGTGCCAGCAGCCTAGACAGGGTTTGGAGAGAGACCCAGTACTTC. It is translated as CASSLDRVWRETQYF. J is TRBJ2-5 and V is TRBV14, with TRBD1 matching 7 bases. This CDR3 has 15 residues. Germline V gene lookup returns CDR1 SGHDN and CDR2 FVKESK. V dropped 4 bases and J dropped 4; count of bases not matched to a gene: 9.